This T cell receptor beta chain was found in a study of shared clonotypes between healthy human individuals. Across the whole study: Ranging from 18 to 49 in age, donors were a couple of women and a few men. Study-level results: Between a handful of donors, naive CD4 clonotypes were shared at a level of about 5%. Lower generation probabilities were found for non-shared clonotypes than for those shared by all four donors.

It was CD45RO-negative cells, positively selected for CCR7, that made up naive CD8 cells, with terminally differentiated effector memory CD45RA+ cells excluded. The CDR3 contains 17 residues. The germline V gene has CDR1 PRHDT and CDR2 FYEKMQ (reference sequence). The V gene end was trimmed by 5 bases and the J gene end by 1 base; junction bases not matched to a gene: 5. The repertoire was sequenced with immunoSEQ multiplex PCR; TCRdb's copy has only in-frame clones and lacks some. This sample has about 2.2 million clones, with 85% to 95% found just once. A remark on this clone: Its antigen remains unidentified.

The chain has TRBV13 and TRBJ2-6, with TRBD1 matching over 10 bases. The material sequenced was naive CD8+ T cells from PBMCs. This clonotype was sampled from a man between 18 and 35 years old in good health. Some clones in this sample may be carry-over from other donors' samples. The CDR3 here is CASSPRTGGSGANVLTF. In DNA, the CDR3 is TGTGCCAGCAGCCCCCGGACAGGGGGATCTGGGGCCAACGTCCTGACTTTC.